The subject of this entry is one TCR beta chain. Its specific antigen is unknown. Per-base qualities were not stored, and no clone one base away is much larger. V lost 1 base and J lost 4 bases; the stretch between them is 7 bases long. From its cysteine to its phenylalanine, the CDR3 spans 13 amino acids. The only DNA kept is the CDR3, 39 bases in frame from the first base. CDR1 and CDR2 (MNHEY, SMNVEV) derive from the germline V gene (reference sequence). The meaning of the sample's time point label: baseline before first vaccination. Reading the label with the study, this specimen's treatment or condition is: meningococcal conjugate vaccine given as trial control. The vaccinee samples were drawn from two UK trials, COV001 and COV002, one of which was a single-blind randomized controlled phase 2/3 trial testing AZD1222 (ChAdOx1 nCoV-19) in healthy adults. Trial participant PBMC samples were collected at day 0 and day 28 after the second dose for TCRbeta chain sequencing.

The CDR3 regions of human TCRbeta chains were subjected to immunosequencing. As for how the authors treated the data: Repertoire TCRs were matched against a reference library of SARS-CoV-2-specific TCRs generated with the MIRA antigen-specificity platform. Breadth was defined as the fraction of unique TCRs that were SARS-CoV-2-associated. Depth was defined as the fraction of total T cells that were SARS-CoV-2-associated. Each spike-specific TCR was assigned to its reactive spike region and to a CD4 or CD8 class using the MIRA data. Log10-transformed breadth and depth values were compared by one-way ANOVA with Sidak's multiple comparisons tests. In its TCRdb copy, this immuneACCESS table keeps in-frame sequences only and misses some clones. Where compared with another copy, unresolved V genes explain less than half of these, and the others have no known cause. V, J and clone size derive from that table, while D and trimming were established from the DNA sequence. The sample records about 100,000 clones, over 75% of which are singletons. Of the sample, over 4% is held by the ten largest clones.

The sample is drawn from a study of T cell responses to AZD1222 COVID-19 vaccine (dated by TCRdb to the early 2020s). For the wider study: A total of just over 230 trial participants underwent TCR sequencing, of whom about 200 received two doses of AZD1222 and about 26 received two doses of the MenACWY control vaccine. Trial participants were enrolled into age subgroups of 18-55, 56-69 and 70-plus years, which contained approximately 150, 30 and 60 TCR-sequenced participants, respectively. Overall results and qualifications from the work: Conclusions about previously exposed vaccinees are limited because only 6 or 7 AZD1222 recipients were SARS-CoV-2 seropositive at baseline. Reportedly, close to half of the unique spike-specific TCRs recognized epitopes lying outside the regions that are mutated in the B.1.351 and B.1.1.7 variants. Most participants were white British and females outnumbered males, and the authors suggested that clonal diversity may have been underestimated. In the small 56-69-year group, the increase in depth fell short of significance, most likely because of low power. Because no day 14 peak-response samples were available, the repertoires could be characterized only after the peak T cell response. The whole spike protein was spanned by vaccine-associated CD4 TCRs, and dominant responses were seen in regions 160-218 and 743-854. After two AZD1222 doses, spike-specific TCR breadth and depth were significantly higher than at day 0 and than in MenACWY recipients.

The chain was built from TRBV27 and TRBJ2-5, with no reliable assignment of the D segment. Sequencing was performed on peripheral blood, taken on day 0 of MenACWY control vaccination. The TCR originated in an adult in good health. The base sequence is TGTGCCAGCAGTTTATGGGGATCAGAGACCCAGTACTTC. The encoded protein is CASSLWGSETQYF.